Following are 11 T cell receptor beta chains from one sample sequenced in a study of control samples from healthy donors and cancer patients. The table came from immunoSEQ multiplex PCR; TCRdb's copy has only in-frame clones and leaves some out. The sample contains about 89,000 clones, approximately 86% of which appear only once. The sequenced sample consisted of blood. The receptors derive from a man between 25 and 39 years old in good health.

This chain uses TRBV12-5 with TRBJ1-2; D gene ambiguous. Germline V lookup: CDR1 LGHNT, CDR2 FRNRAP. CDR3 length equals 15 residues. Trimming removed 0 bases from V and 4 bases from J, with 12 bases in between. The CDR3 loop reads CASGLVLGGGYGYTF. In DNA, the CDR3 is TGTGCTAGTGGTTTGGTACTCGGCGGAGGCTATGGCTACACCTTC.

V and J are TRBV18 and TRBJ2-7, with 10 bases lining up with TRBD1. The CDR3 has 15 amino acids. The V and J ends lost 4 bases and 2 bases, in that order; junction bases with no gene match: 5. Germline values: CDR1 KGHSH, CDR2 LQKENI. CDR3 protein: CASSLGQGKPYEQYF. The CDR3 DNA reads as TGTGCCAGCTCACTGGGACAGGGGAAACCCTACGAGCAGTACTTC.

The chain couples TRBV6-2 or TRBV6-3 to TRBJ2-3; D is unclear. From germline, CDR1 is MNHEY and CDR2 SVGEGT. The CDR3 sequence is 15 residues long. Trimming stripped 1 base from V and 2 bases from J, with 10 bases between. The CDR3 here is CASSYWNTPTDTQYF. The CDR3 coding sequence is TGTGCCAGCAGTTACTGGAATACTCCCACAGATACGCAGTATTTT.

The chain combines TRBV6-5 with TRBJ2-7, with 10 bases that match TRBD1. This CDR3 contains 15 residues. V was pared by 5 bases and J by 1 base, with 5 bases of the junction left unmatched. In germline, CDR1 is MNHEY, CDR2 SVGAGI. The CDR3 loop is CASSPRDRGSYEQYF. The CDR3 DNA follows: TGTGCCAGCAGTCCGAGGGACAGGGGTTCCTACGAGCAGTACTTC.

The chain is built from TRBV10-3 and TRBJ2-3; D remains ambiguous. V lost 2 bases and J lost 2, with 5 bases in between. This CDR3 is 13 amino acids long. CDR1 and CDR2 (germline): ENHRY, SYGVKD. In DNA form, the CDR3 reads TGTGCCATCAGTGAGGAGATCACAGATACGCAGTATTTT. It encodes CAISEEITDTQYF.

The rearrangement uses TRBV7-2 and TRBJ2-2; TRBD2 agrees at 9 bases. The V gene's germline CDR1 is SGHTA and CDR2 FQGNSA. Trimming at V came to 5 bases and at J to 2 bases, leaving 12 bases not matched to a gene. CDR3 length: 18 residues. The CDR3: CASSPRGGGGANTGELFF. The CDR3 bases are TGTGCCAGCAGCCCGAGGGGGGGCGGGGGGGCCAACACCGGGGAGCTGTTTTTT.

V gene TRBV10-3 combines with J gene TRBJ1-4, with TRBD1 matching 7 bases. The CDR3 runs to 15 residues. CDR1 and CDR2 (germline): ENHRY, SYGVKD. Trimming cost V 5 bases and J 6 bases; bases outside gene matches: 9. CDR3 DNA sequence: TGTGCCATCAGTTCTACGGGACAGCGGGATGAAAAACTGTTTTTT. It codes for CAISSTGQRDEKLFF.

A few counts support this clone. V usage is TRBV5-6 and J usage is TRBJ1-4; possible D gene TRBD1, 5 bases. Germline V gene lookup returns CDR1 SGHDT and CDR2 YYEEEE. The V and J ends lost 4 bases and 8 bases respectively, with 15 bases between them. This CDR3 spans 14 amino acids. The CDR3 DNA is TGTGCCAGCAGCCGATCCGGGACGGGCGAAAAACTGTTTTTT. This codes for CASSRSGTGEKLFF.

The chain recombines TRBV25-1 with TRBJ1-1; D not resolved. The CDR3 sequence is 13 residues long. V was shortened by 2 bases and J by 1 base, with 5 bases between the two germline ends. Germline CDR1 is MGHDK and CDR2 is SYGVNS. The CDR3 sequence is CASSEGGNTEAFF. Written as DNA, the CDR3 is TGTGCCAGCAGTGAAGGCGGGAACACTGAAGCTTTCTTT.

The chain recombines TRBV24-1 with TRBJ2-3, with a tentative D call TRBD1 (6 bases). The CDR3 consists of 15 residues. Germline V gives CDR1 KGHDR, CDR2 SFDVKD. Trimming left V 5 bases short and J 2 bases short, with 13 bases between. CDR3 region: CATSVTGTPTDTQYF. In DNA, the CDR3 is TGTGCCACCAGTGTCACAGGGACCCCCACAGATACGCAGTATTTT.

The chain links TRBV6-5 to TRBJ2-1, with a weak D call TRBD2 (6 bases). The V gene lost 6 bases and the J gene lost 3 bases, with 15 bases spanning the gap. The CDR3 length is 15 residues. Looked up from germline, CDR1 is MNHEY and CDR2 is SVGAGI. The CDR3 protein is CASRLTGGIYNEQFF. The CDR3 nucleotides read TGTGCCAGCAGGCTGACTGGAGGGATCTACAATGAGCAGTTCTTC.